Below are 14 T cell receptor beta chains sequenced from a single sample in a study of identical twins (dated by TCRdb to about 2016). Receptors were amplified or captured by 5' RACE. Sequencing took place on an Illumina HiSeq 2000. TCRdb ran its own pipeline on the public reads, namely fastp trimming at Q25 and MiXCR clone calling, and kept in-frame beta chains. Entries that share a CDR3 protein sequence are merged under the most common genes and DNA. A total of around 490,000 distinct CDR3 sequences appear in this sample, approximately 20% of them only once. The top ten constitute around 0.48% of the sample. This sample was shared with a second study, whose subject was yellow fever vaccine responses in identical twins.

Sequencing used CD4+ T cells sorted from blood. The receptor set was obtained from a woman aged 18 to 35 in good health.

This clonotype was found a few times. V is TRBV20-1 and J is TRBJ1-1; TRBD1 is a possible D gene (5 bases). The CDR3 has 16 residues. Germline V lookup: CDR1 DFQATT, CDR2 SNEGSKA (reference sequence). V shed 1 base and J shed 1 base, with 16 bases lying between them. The CDR3: CSARVTPGRTNTEAFF. CDR3 coding DNA: TGCAGTGCTAGAGTCACCCCGGGACGGACGAACACTGAAGCTTTCTTT.

The chain couples TRBV4-1 to TRBJ2-7; D tentatively reads TRBD1 or TRBD2 (5 bases each). Trimming cost V 2 bases and J 3 bases, with 11 bases left between them. CDR1 and CDR2 from the germline V gene are MGHRA and YSYEKL. This CDR3 contains 14 residues. The CDR3 DNA is TGCGCCAGCAGCCAACTCCCAGGGAGCTACGAGCAGTACGTC. It specifies CASSQLPGSYEQYV.

V and J are TRBV6-5 and TRBJ2-3; D is ambiguous. CDR3 length equals 17 residues. Germline CDR1 reads MNHEY; CDR2 reads SVGAGI. V lost 0 bases and J 0 bases, leaving 13 bases between the germline ends. CDR3 nucleotides: TGTGCCAGCAGTTACTCCGGGCAGTTACTAAGCACAGATACGCAGTATTTT. It yields the protein CASSYSGQLLSTDTQYF.

This clonotype was seen a handful of times. The rearrangement links TRBV5-1 to TRBJ2-2, with D unclear. The CDR3 length is 13 residues. The germline V gene encodes CDR1 SGHRS and CDR2 YFSETQ. The V and J ends lost 4 bases and 4 bases respectively, with 8 bases between them. CDR3 sequence reads: CASSGTRTGELFF. For the CDR3, the DNA is TGCGCCAGCAGCGGAACACGCACCGGGGAGCTGTTTTTT. The full variable domain, in which reference TRBV5-1 and TRBJ2-2 provide the parts outside the CDR3, is KAGVTQTPRYLIKTRGQQVTLSCSPISGHRSVSWYQQTPGQGLQFLFEYFSETQRNKGNFPGRFSGRQFSNSRSEMNVSTLELGDSALYLCASSGTRTGELFFGEGSRLTVL.

This clonotype was seen at least ten times. CDR3 loop: CASSPGTGGVAGNQPQHF. CDR3 nucleotide sequence: TGTGCCAGCAGTCCCGGGACAGGGGGCGTTGCGGGCAATCAGCCCCAGCATTTT. The chain links TRBV12-3 or TRBV12-4 to TRBJ1-5; TRBD1 matches at 12 bases. The CDR3 extends over 18 amino acids. V trimming: 5 bases; J trimming: 2 bases; junction bases outside the gene matches: 10.

This clonotype was counted at least ten times. The rearrangement joins TRBV5-1 to TRBJ2-3, with TRBD2 identical over 10 bases. The CDR3 sequence is 14 residues long. Trimming cost V 1 base and J 5 bases; bases outside gene matches: 1. Germline assignment: CDR1 SGHRS and CDR2 YFSETQ. CDR3 sequence reads: CASSLLAGEDTQYF. In nucleotides, the CDR3 is TGCGCCAGCAGCTTGCTAGCGGGAGAAGATACGCAGTATTTT. Looking up the rest from reference TRBV5-1 and TRBJ2-3 gives the full variable domain: KAGVTQTPRYLIKTRGQQVTLSCSPISGHRSVSWYQQTPGQGLQFLFEYFSETQRNKGNFPGRFSGRQFSNSRSEMNVSTLELGDSALYLCASSLLAGEDTQYFGPGTRLTVL.

The CDR3 nucleotides read TGTGCCAGCAGCTCAAGGACTAGCGGGGGGTCCAATGAGCAGTTCTTC. Its protein is CASSSRTSGGSNEQFF. This chain links TRBV5-4 with TRBJ2-1; 14 nucleotides match TRBD2. With 3 bases clipped from V and 6 bases from J, the junction kept 5 bases outside the gene matches. The CDR3 has 16 amino acids. CDR1 is SGHNT, CDR2 YYREEE, per germline (reference sequence).

CDR3 sequence: CATSREAGGSQETQYF. For the CDR3, the DNA is TGTGCCACCAGCAGAGAGGCCGGCGGATCCCAAGAGACCCAGTACTTC. The genes are TRBV15 and TRBJ2-5; D uncertain. The CDR3 sequence is 16 residues long. Looked up from germline, CDR1 is LNHNV and CDR2 is YYDKDF (reference sequence). V gave up 0 bases and J gave up 1 base, with 12 bases separating them. Full variable domain (missing parts from reference TRBV15 and TRBJ2-5): DAMVIQNPRYQVTQFGKPVTLSCSQTLNHNVMYWYQQKSSQAPKLLFHYYDKDFNNEADTPDNFQSRRPNTSFCFLDIRSPGLGDTAMYLCATSREAGGSQETQYFGPGTRLLVL.

This clonotype was recorded a few times. This chain connects TRBV7-3 to TRBJ2-7, with 10 bases that match TRBD2. After removal of 5 bases from V and 2 bases from J, the junction contained 6 bases not matched to a gene. In germline, CDR1 is SGHTA, CDR2 FQGTGA. This CDR3 is built from 15 residues. The CDR3 DNA is TGTGCCAGCAGCGCCGCTAGCGGGAGTACCTACGAGCAGTACTTC. Protein: CASSAASGSTYEQYF.

The rearrangement links TRBV5-1 to TRBJ1-1, with no clear D. V was pared by 1 base and J by 2 bases, with 12 bases between. This CDR3 has 15 residues. Per the germline V gene, CDR1 is SGHRS and CDR2 is YFSETQ. CDR3 residues: CASSLYGVGNTEAFF. Here the CDR3 DNA reads TGCGCCAGCAGCTTGTACGGGGTCGGAAACACTGAAGCTTTCTTT.

The chain uses TRBV10-3 and TRBJ2-3; D uncertain. With 2 bases removed from V and 2 bases from J, the gap between germline ends came to 14 bases. This CDR3 is 16 amino acids long. The germline gives CDR1 ENHRY, CDR2 SYGVKD. CDR3 DNA: TGTGCCATCAGTGAGGTTGGAGTATCGAACACAGATACGCAGTATTTT. It is translated as CAISEVGVSNTDTQYF.

This clonotype appeared a few times. The CDR3 DNA follows: TGTGCCAGCAGTTTACAAGATGCGGGGTACGGCTACACCTTC. Protein sequence: CASSLQDAGYGYTF. V usage is TRBV27 and J usage is TRBJ1-2; no clear D gene. The V gene's germline CDR1 is MNHEY and CDR2 SMNVEV (reference sequence). Trimming removed 2 bases at V and 8 bases at J, with 15 bases between. The CDR3 loop spans 14 amino acids.

This clonotype was detected a few times. The V call is TRBV10-3, the J call TRBJ2-4; the D gene is possibly TRBD2 (5 bases). The V gene's germline CDR1 is ENHRY and CDR2 SYGVKD. This CDR3 comprises 18 residues. V shed 5 bases and J shed 3 bases, with 23 bases lying between them. CDR3 loop: CAISKSPVAPGGKNIQYF. The CDR3 nucleotides read TGTGCCATCAGTAAATCCCCGGTCGCACCTGGAGGCAAAAACATTCAGTACTTC.

The sample holds a few counts of this clonotype. The V gene is TRBV6-5, the J gene TRBJ1-1; maybe TRBD1 (5 bases). The germline V gene has CDR1 MNHEY and CDR2 SVGAGI. The CDR3 runs to 15 residues. V lost 0 bases to trimming and J lost 8 bases, with 16 bases between them. In DNA, the CDR3 is TGTGCCAGCAGTTACTCCCGAGATCCGGGGCGAGAAGCTTTCTTT. Protein sequence: CASSYSRDPGREAFF.